The next 23 T cell receptor beta chains were all read from a single sample in a study of blood T cell repertoires in COVID-19. The method was immunoSEQ multiplex PCR; TCRdb's version includes in-frame clones alone and lacks a portion of them. The data show approximately 150,000 clones, roughly 82% seen once. Sequencing input: peripheral blood. These receptors were collected from a human donor in a cohort sampled during active COVID-19.

The chain combines TRBV5-4 with TRBJ2-5, with 8 bases fitting TRBD1. The ends lost 2 bases at V and 1 base at J; junction bases unmatched: 4. There are 15 residues in the CDR3. Germline V gene data show CDR1 as SGHNT and CDR2 as YYREEE (reference sequence). In nucleotides, the CDR3 is TGTGCCAGCAGCTTAAAGACAGGGGCCCAAGAGACCCAGTACTTC. Translating it yields CASSLKTGAQETQYF.

This chain joins TRBV2 and TRBJ2-1; the match to TRBD2 covers 11 bases. V shed 5 bases, J shed 8 bases, and the junction held 8 bases outside the gene matches. The CDR3 has 15 amino acids. CDR1 is SNHLY, CDR2 FYNNEI, per germline. DNA of the CDR3: TGTGCCAGCAGTAACCCTAGCGGGGGGCCGGATGAGCAGTTCTTC. As protein: CASSNPSGGPDEQFF.

The CDR3 DNA follows: TGTGCCAGTAGTCTGCAGGGGGTTCGAACAGATACGCAGTATTTT. This sequence encodes CASSLQGVRTDTQYF. The V gene is TRBV19, the J gene TRBJ2-3; 7 positions match TRBD1. The germline CDR1 and CDR2 sequences are LNHDA and SQIVND (reference sequence). Trimming took 5 bases from V and 3 from J; bases not matched to a gene: 8. The CDR3 length is 15 residues.

J is TRBJ1-2 and V is TRBV5-1; TRBD1 matches 9 bases. The V gene's germline CDR1 is SGHRS and CDR2 YFSETQ. V lost 2 bases, J lost 6 bases, and 11 bases stayed unmatched. The CDR3 is made up of 16 amino acids. CDR3 in amino acids: CASSLNPPGQGDGYTF. CDR3 DNA: TGCGCCAGCAGCTTAAATCCCCCGGGACAGGGTGATGGCTACACCTTC. The full variable domain, in which reference TRBV5-1 and TRBJ1-2 provide the parts outside the CDR3, is KAGVTQTPRYLIKTRGQQVTLSCSPISGHRSVSWYQQTPGQGLQFLFEYFSETQRNKGNFPGRFSGRQFSNSRSEMNVSTLELGDSALYLCASSLNPPGQGDGYTFGSGTRLTVV.

J is TRBJ1-1 and V is TRBV5-5, with no clear D. CDR3 length equals 14 residues. Germline V gives CDR1 SGHKS, CDR2 YYEKEE (reference sequence). Deletions cut 0 bases from V and 2 bases from J, with 8 bases between. The DNA of the CDR3 is TGTGCCAGCAGCTTGGTCCGTCTTAACACTGAAGCTTTCTTT. The encoded protein is CASSLVRLNTEAFF.

This chain joins TRBV11-2 and TRBJ2-7; 9 positions agree with TRBD1. Germline CDR1 reads SGHAT; CDR2 reads FQNNGV. V was clipped by 3 bases and J by 3 bases; unmatched bases: 6. This CDR3 is built from 15 residues. The DNA for the CDR3 is TGTGCCAGCAGCTTCTCCGGGACAGGGCTCTACGAGCAGTACGTC. Translated: CASSFSGTGLYEQYV.

The chain joins TRBV13 to TRBJ2-1; D is unresolved. Germline loops: CDR1 PRHDT, CDR2 FYEKMQ (reference sequence). The CDR3 covers 12 residues. Trimming removed 5 bases from V and 5 bases from J, with 7 bases in between. This CDR3 reads CASSPINNEQFF. The DNA of the CDR3 is TGTGCCAGCAGCCCTATTAACAATGAGCAGTTCTTC.

This chain joins TRBV19 and TRBJ1-5, with D maybe TRBD1 (6 bases). Germline-derived CDR1 and CDR2 are LNHDA and SQIVND (reference sequence). V lost 1 base and J lost 6, with 13 bases in between. The CDR3 is 15 residues long. As DNA, the CDR3 is TGTGCCAGTAGTATAGTCTTCGACAGGTTTCAGCCCCAGCATTTT. Protein: CASSIVFDRFQPQHF.

The chain has TRBV4-2 and TRBJ2-7; TRBD1 matches 9 bases. After removal of 0 bases from V and 4 bases from J, the junction contained 10 bases not matched to a gene. The length of the CDR3 is 17 residues. Germline V lookup: CDR1 LGHNA, CDR2 YNFKEQ. CDR3 DNA sequence: TGTGCCAGCAGCCAAGATACGGGACAGGGCCTTTCATACGAGCAGTACTTC. Protein: CASSQDTGQGLSYEQYF.

This clone was found once. The chain has TRBV6-1 and TRBJ2-7; TRBD1 aligns across 7 bases. Germline values: CDR1 MNHNS, CDR2 SASEGT. This CDR3 has 14 residues. Trimming took 3 bases from V and 5 from J; bases not matched to a gene: 7. CDR3 amino acids: CASSDTGDRDEQYV. CDR3 in DNA: TGTGCCAGCAGTGATACAGGGGATCGGGACGAGCAGTACGTC.

The chain uses TRBV4-1 and TRBJ2-3; 10 bases line up with TRBD2. V was clipped by 1 base and J by 2 bases; unmatched bases: 12. The CDR3 extends over 19 amino acids. Germline values: CDR1 MGHRA, CDR2 YSYEKL. The CDR3 here is CASSQASSGSRTTTDTQYF. CDR3 bases: TGCGCCAGCAGCCAAGCTTCTAGCGGGAGCCGGACCACCACAGATACGCAGTATTTT.

The sample holds a few counts of this clone. The V gene is TRBV7-8, the J gene TRBJ2-5; maybe TRBD1 (5 bases). The CDR3 is 14 amino acids. Trimming removed 3 bases at V and 1 base at J, with 9 bases between. Per germline, CDR1 SGHVS and CDR2 FQNEAQ. The CDR3 protein is CASSFERGQETQYF. The CDR3 DNA follows: TGTGCCAGCAGCTTCGAAAGGGGCCAAGAGACCCAGTACTTC.

This clone occurred once. The chain is built from TRBV30 and TRBJ2-7; the match to TRBD1 covers 9 bases. V shed 3 bases and J 8 bases; nucleotides not matched to a gene: 5. This CDR3 has 12 residues. Germline CDR1 and CDR2: GTSNPN and SVGIG (reference sequence). The CDR3 spells CAWRPGQGQQYF. CDR3 sequence (DNA): TGTGCCTGGAGACCGGGACAGGGCCAGCAGTACTTC.

The CDR3 DNA sequence: TGTGCCACCAGCAGAGGACAGAGTGGGCACACAGATACGCAGTATTTT. Translation: CATSRGQSGHTDTQYF. The chain couples TRBV15 to TRBJ2-3; possible D gene TRBD1, 5 bases. The germline gives CDR1 LNHNV, CDR2 YYDKDF (reference sequence). The CDR3 runs 16 residues. Deletions cut 1 base from V and 2 bases from J, with 13 bases between.

The chain joins TRBV5-1 to TRBJ2-7, with 8 bases aligning to TRBD2. With V trimmed by 0 bases and J by 2 bases, 4 bases remained unmatched. Germline loops: CDR1 SGHRS, CDR2 YFSETQ. This CDR3 has 15 amino acids. CDR3 DNA: TGCGCCAGCAGCTTGGGTGGCGGGAGGCCCTACGAGCAGTACGTC. It specifies CASSLGGGRPYEQYV.

This CDR3 is CASRGQGTDTEAFF. As DNA, the CDR3 is TGCGCCAGCAGGGGCCAGGGGACCGACACTGAAGCTTTCTTT. The rearrangement links TRBV10-1 to TRBJ1-1, with D perhaps matching TRBD1 (6 bases). Per germline, CDR1 WNHNN and CDR2 SYGVQD (reference sequence). CDR3 length: 14 amino acids. Trimming removed 6 bases at V and 3 bases at J, with 14 bases between.

The rearrangement links TRBV4-1 to TRBJ2-4; a weak D match, TRBD1 (5 bases). Germline CDR1 and CDR2: MGHRA and YSYEKL. Trimming stripped 1 base from V and 0 bases from J, with 16 bases between. The CDR3 covers 18 residues. This chain's CDR3 is CASSQGRGGMAAKNIQYF. The CDR3 DNA reads TGCGCCAGCAGCCAAGGTAGGGGCGGTATGGCAGCCAAAAACATTCAGTACTTC.

The chain has TRBV2 and TRBJ2-1; 9 nucleotides line up with TRBD1. V lost 5 bases and J lost 8; bases outside the gene matches: 10. The CDR3 consists of 15 residues. Germline V gene sequence: CDR1 SNHLY, CDR2 FYNNEI. The CDR3 nucleotides read TGTGCCAGCAGTCGGGACAGGGAAAGGATCCATGAGCAGTTCTTC. As protein: CASSRDRERIHEQFF.

The chain couples TRBV4-1 to TRBJ1-1; D not certain. Germline V gives CDR1 MGHRA, CDR2 YSYEKL. V was pared by 4 bases and J by 1 base, with 7 bases between. This CDR3 region has 13 residues. The CDR3 protein is CASSLTANTEAFF. The CDR3 nucleotides are TGCGCCAGCAGCCTTACAGCGAACACTGAAGCTTTCTTT.

The chain employs TRBV6-5 and TRBJ2-3, with 7 bases matching TRBD1. J lost 10 bases, V lost 8 bases, and 9 bases had no gene match. CDR1 and CDR2 from the germline V gene are MNHEY and SVGAGI. The CDR3 is 12 residues long. CDR3 DNA sequence: TGTGCCAGCGGGGGACAGATCGCGGCGCAGTATTTT. Translating gives CASGGQIAAQYF.

The rearrangement uses TRBV6-5 and TRBJ1-1; D may be TRBD1 (5 bases). V was trimmed by 5 bases and J by 5 bases, leaving 12 bases between them. Germline V CDR1 and CDR2: MNHEY, SVGAGI. This CDR3 spans 13 amino acids. This CDR3 reads CASSLTTETEAFF. CDR3 nucleotide sequence: TGTGCCAGCAGTCTAACGACAGAAACTGAAGCTTTCTTT.

The chain links TRBV14 to TRBJ1-2, with D unresolved. Trimming cost V 0 bases and J 3 bases, with 8 bases left between them. The CDR3 loop spans 14 amino acids. Germline CDR1 is SGHDN and CDR2 is FVKESK. CDR3: CASSQDFSYYGYTF. In nucleotides, the CDR3 is TGTGCCAGCAGCCAAGATTTTAGTTACTATGGCTACACCTTC. Using reference TRBV14 and TRBJ1-2 for the parts outside the CDR3, the full variable domain is EAGVTQFPSHSVIEKGQTVTLRCDPISGHDNLYWYRRVMGKEIKFLLHFVKESKQDESGMPNNRFLAERTGGTYSTLKVQPAELEDSGVYFCASSQDFSYYGYTFGSGTRLTVV.

The chain carries TRBV14 and TRBJ1-4; D is possibly TRBD1 (5 bases). Germline-derived CDR1 and CDR2 are SGHDN and FVKESK. V lost 0 bases and J lost 3, with 11 bases in between. The CDR3 loop spans 16 amino acids. The CDR3 bases are TGTGCCAGCAGCCAAGATTGGCAGACAGCTAATGAAAAACTGTTTTTT. Protein: CASSQDWQTANEKLFF.